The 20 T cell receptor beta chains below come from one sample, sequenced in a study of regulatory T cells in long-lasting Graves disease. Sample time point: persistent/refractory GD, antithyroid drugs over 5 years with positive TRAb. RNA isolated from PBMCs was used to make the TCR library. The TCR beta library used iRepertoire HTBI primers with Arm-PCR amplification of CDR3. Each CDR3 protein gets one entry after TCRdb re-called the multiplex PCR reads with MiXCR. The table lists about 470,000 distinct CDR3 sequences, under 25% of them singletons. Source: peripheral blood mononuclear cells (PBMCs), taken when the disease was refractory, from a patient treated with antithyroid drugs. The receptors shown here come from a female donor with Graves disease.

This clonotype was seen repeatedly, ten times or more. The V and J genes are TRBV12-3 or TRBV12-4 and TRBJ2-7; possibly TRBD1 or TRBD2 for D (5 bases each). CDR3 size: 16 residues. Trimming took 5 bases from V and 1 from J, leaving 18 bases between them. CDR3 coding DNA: TGTGCCAGCAGTCCACAGACGAGGGACCGGTCCTACGAGCAGTACTTC. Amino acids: CASSPQTRDRSYEQYF.

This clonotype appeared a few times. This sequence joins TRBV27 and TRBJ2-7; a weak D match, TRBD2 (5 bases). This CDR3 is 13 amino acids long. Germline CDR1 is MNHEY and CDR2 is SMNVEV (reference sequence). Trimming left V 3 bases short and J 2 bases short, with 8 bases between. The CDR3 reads CASSLSSAYEQYF. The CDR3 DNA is TGTGCCAGCAGTTTGAGTAGCGCCTACGAGCAGTACTTC.

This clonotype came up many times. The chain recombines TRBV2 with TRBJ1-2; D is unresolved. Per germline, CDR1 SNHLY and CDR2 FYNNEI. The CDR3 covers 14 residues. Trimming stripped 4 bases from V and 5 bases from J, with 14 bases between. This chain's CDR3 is CASSVFAGYYGYTF. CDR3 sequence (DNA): TGTGCCAGCAGTGTATTTGCAGGTTATTATGGCTACACCTTC.

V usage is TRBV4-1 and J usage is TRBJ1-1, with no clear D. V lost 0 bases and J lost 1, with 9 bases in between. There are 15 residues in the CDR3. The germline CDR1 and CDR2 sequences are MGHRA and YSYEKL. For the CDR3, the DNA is TGCGCCAGCAGCCAAGATTCGGGCAAGAACACTGAAGCTTTCTTT. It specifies CASSQDSGKNTEAFF.

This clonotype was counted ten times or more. The CDR3, as DNA: TGTGCCAGCAGTTACGGGGGAACTGAAGCTTTCTTT. This translates into CASSYGGTEAFF. This sequence joins TRBV6-5 and TRBJ1-1; TRBD1 is a possible D gene (5 bases). This CDR3 is 12 amino acids long. The V end was cut by 2 bases, the J end by 5 bases, with 6 bases between. Germline CDR1 and CDR2: MNHEY and SVGAGI.

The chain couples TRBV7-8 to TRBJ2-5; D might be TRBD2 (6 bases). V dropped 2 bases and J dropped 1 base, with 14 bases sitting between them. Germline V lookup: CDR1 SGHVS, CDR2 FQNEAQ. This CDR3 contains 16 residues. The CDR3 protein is CASSLRQIAVQETQYF. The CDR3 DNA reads TGTGCCAGCAGCTTAAGACAGATAGCGGTCCAAGAGACCCAGTACTTC.

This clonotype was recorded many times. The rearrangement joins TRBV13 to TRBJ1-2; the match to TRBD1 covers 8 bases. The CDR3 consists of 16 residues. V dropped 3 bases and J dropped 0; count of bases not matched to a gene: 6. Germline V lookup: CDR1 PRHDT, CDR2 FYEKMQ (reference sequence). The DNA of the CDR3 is TGTGCCAGCAGCTTGGGACAGGTTAGAACTAACTATGGCTACACCTTC. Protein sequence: CASSLGQVRTNYGYTF.

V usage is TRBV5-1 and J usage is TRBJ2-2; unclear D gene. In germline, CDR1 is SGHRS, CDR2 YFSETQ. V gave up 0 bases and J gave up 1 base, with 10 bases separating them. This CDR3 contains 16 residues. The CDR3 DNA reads TGCGCCAGCAGCTTGGGACCCGGGTTGAACACCGGGGAGCTGTTTTTT. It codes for CASSLGPGLNTGELFF.

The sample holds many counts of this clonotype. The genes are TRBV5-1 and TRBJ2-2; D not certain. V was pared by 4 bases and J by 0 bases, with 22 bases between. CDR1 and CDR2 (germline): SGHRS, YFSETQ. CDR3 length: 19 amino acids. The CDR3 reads CASSISLGRIRSNTGELFF. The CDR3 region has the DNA TGCGCCAGCAGCATTTCTCTGGGCAGGATCAGGTCGAACACCGGGGAGCTGTTTTTT.

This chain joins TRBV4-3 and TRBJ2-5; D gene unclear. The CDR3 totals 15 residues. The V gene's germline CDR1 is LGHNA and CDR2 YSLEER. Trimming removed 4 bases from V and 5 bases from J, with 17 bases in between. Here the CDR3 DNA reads TGCGCCAGCAGCCCCGGGCTGATAGAAGGGGAGACCCAGTACTTC. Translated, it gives CASSPGLIEGETQYF.

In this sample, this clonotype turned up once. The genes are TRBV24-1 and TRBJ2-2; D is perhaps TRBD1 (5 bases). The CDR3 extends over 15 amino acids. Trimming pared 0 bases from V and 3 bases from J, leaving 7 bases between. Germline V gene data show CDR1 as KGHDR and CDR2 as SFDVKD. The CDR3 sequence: CATSDLPQDTGELFF. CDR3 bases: TGTGCCACCAGTGATTTGCCACAGGACACCGGGGAGCTGTTTTTT.

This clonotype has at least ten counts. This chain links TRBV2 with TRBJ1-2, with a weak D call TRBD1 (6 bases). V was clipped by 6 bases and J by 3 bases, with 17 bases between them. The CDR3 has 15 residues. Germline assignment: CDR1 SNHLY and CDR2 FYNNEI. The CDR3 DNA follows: TGTGCCAGCAGGGCTAGCAGGGGATCTTACTATGGCTACACCTTC. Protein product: CASRASRGSYYGYTF.

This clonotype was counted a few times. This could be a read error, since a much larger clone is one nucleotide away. CDR3: CASSDPRAAWTQCF. The CDR3 DNA reads TGTGCCAGCAGTGATCCCCGAGCAGCATGGACCCAGTGCTTC. The V call is TRBV6-1, the J call TRBJ2-5; D remains unclear. The CDR3 has 14 residues. CDR1 is MNHNS, CDR2 SASEGT, per germline.

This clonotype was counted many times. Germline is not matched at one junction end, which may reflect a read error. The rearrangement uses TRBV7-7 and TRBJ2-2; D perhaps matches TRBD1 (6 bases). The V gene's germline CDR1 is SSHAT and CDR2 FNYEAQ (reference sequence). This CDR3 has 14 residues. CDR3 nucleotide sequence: TGTGCTAGCAGCTTTCTGGGGGCCTCCGGGGAGCTGTTTTTT. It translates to CASSFLGASGELFF.

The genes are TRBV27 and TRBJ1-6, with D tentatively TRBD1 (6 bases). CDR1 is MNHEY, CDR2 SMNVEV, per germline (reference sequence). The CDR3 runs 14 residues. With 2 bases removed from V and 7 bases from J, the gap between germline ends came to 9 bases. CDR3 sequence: CASSLVRGNSPLHF. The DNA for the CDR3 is TGTGCCAGCAGTTTAGTCAGGGGCAATTCACCCCTCCACTTT.

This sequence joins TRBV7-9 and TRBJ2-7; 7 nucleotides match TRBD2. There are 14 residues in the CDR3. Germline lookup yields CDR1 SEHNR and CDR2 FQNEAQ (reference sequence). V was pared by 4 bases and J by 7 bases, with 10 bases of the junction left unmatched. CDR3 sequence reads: CASSSAGGSREQYF. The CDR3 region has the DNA TGTGCCAGCAGCTCCGCCGGCGGGAGCAGAGAGCAGTACTTC.

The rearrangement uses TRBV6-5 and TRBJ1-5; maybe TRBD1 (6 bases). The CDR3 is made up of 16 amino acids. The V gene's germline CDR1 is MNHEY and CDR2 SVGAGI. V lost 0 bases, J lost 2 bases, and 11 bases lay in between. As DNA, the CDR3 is TGTGCCAGCAGTTACTCTACAGGGTTCGGCAATCAGCCCCAGCATTTT. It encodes CASSYSTGFGNQPQHF.

This CDR3 is CATSRRTAPNQPQHF. The CDR3 DNA follows: TGTGCCACCAGCAGACGGACAGCTCCCAATCAGCCCCAGCATTTT. V gene TRBV15 combines with J gene TRBJ1-5, with D possibly TRBD1 on 6 matching bases. The CDR3 is 15 residues long. With 2 bases removed from V and 3 bases from J, the gap between germline ends came to 11 bases. The V gene's germline CDR1 is LNHNV and CDR2 YYDKDF (reference sequence).

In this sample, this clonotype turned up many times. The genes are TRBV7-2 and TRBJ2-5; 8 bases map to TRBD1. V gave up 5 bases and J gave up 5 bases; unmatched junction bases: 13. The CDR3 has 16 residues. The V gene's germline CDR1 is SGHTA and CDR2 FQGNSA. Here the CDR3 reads CASSIGTGGPGETQYF. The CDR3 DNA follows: TGTGCCAGCAGCATCGGGACAGGAGGACCGGGCGAGACCCAGTACTTC.

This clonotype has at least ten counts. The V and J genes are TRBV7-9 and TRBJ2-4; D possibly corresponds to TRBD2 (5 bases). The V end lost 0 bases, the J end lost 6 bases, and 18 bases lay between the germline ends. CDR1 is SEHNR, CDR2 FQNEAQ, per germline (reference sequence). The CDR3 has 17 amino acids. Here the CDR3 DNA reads TGTGCCAGCAGCTTAGCGCGTGGCGGGCCTATTGGAAACATTCAGTACTTC. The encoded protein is CASSLARGGPIGNIQYF.